This TCR beta chain was captured in a study of cytotoxic CD8 clonotypes in ibrutinib-treated CLL. CDR1 is ENHRY and CDR2 is SYGVKD in the germline V gene. Trimming removed 0 bases at V and 6 bases at J, with 15 bases between. The CDR3 has 16 amino acids. Study-wide findings and caveats: Sustained-remission and progressing patients diverged in sampling times. On treatment, the uncommon public clonotypes contracted or remained stable.

Remarks on this clone: Its target is not known.

Profiled with immunoSEQ multiplex PCR; TCRdb holds only in-frame clones, not every one. The sample has over 65,000 clones; about 76% are singletons. This specimen was PBMCs, taken after 12 months of ibrutinib treatment. The source is a human donor with chronic lymphocytic leukemia. The genes are TRBV10-3 and TRBJ2-1; possibly TRBD1 or TRBD2 for D (7 bases each). CDR3 protein: CAISESQGGPFNEQFF. CDR3 sequence (DNA): TGTGCCATCAGTGAGTCCCAGGGGGGGCCTTTCAATGAGCAGTTCTTC.